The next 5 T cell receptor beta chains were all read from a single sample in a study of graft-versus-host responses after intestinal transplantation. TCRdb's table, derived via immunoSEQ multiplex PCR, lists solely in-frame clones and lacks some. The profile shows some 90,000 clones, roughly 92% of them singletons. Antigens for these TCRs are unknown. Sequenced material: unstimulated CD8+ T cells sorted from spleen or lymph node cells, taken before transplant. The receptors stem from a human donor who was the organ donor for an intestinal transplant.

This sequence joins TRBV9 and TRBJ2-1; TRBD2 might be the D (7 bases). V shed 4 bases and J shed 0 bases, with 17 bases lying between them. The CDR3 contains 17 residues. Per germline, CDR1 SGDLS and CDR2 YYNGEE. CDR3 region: CASSPMGGRDSYNEQFF. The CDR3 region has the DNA TGTGCCAGCAGCCCAATGGGGGGGCGGGACTCCTACAATGAGCAGTTCTTC.

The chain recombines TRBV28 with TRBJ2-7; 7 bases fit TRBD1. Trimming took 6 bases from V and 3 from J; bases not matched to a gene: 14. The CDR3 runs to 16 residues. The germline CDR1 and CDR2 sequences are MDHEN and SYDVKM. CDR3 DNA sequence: TGTGCCAGCAGGGATACCAAGAGGGGACAGTTCTACGAGCAGTACTTC. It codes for CASRDTKRGQFYEQYF.

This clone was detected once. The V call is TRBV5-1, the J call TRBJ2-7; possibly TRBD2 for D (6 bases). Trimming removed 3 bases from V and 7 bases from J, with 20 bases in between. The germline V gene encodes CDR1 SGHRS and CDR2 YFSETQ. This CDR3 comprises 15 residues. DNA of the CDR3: TGCGCCAGCAGCTCGGTACCGGGAGATTCAGTGGAGCAGTACTTC. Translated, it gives CASSSVPGDSVEQYF. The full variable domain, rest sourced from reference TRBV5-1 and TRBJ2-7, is KAGVTQTPRYLIKTRGQQVTLSCSPISGHRSVSWYQQTPGQGLQFLFEYFSETQRNKGNFPGRFSGRQFSNSRSEMNVSTLELGDSALYLCASSSVPGDSVEQYFGPGTRLTVT.

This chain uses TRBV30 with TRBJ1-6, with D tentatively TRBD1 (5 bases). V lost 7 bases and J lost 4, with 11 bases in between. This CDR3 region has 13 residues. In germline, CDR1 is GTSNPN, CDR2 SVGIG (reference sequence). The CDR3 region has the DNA TGTGCCTACCGGGGGGGTTATAATTCACCCCTCCACTTT. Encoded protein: CAYRGGYNSPLHF.

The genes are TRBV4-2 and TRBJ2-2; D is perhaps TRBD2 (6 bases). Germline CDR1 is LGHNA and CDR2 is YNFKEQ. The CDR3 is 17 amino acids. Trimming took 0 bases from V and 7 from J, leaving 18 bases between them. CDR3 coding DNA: TGTGCCAGCAGCCAAGATCGTTTCGGGGGAACCGACGGGGAGCTGTTTTTT. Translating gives CASSQDRFGGTDGELFF.